The 16 T cell receptor beta chains below were found in one sample sequenced in a study of blood T cell repertoires in COVID-19. The method was immunoSEQ multiplex PCR; TCRdb's version includes in-frame clones alone and lacks a portion of them. The data contain 180,000 or so clones, about four fifths of them singletons. The sequenced material came from peripheral blood. These receptors were obtained from a woman in her thirties or forties with COVID-19, enrolled during active disease.

V is TRBV29-1 and J is TRBJ1-3; D possibly corresponds to TRBD1 (6 bases). Trimming shortened V by 6 bases and J by 1 base, and 10 bases separated the two germline ends. Germline assignment: CDR1 SQVTM and CDR2 ANQGSEA. CDR3 size: 13 residues. The CDR3 DNA follows: TGCAGCGTACAGGGTGTGTCTGGAAACACCATATATTTT. Its protein product is CSVQGVSGNTIYF.

The chain joins TRBV15 to TRBJ2-3, with 9 positions matching TRBD2. The CDR3 consists of 15 residues. V lost 1 base, J lost 8 bases, and 7 bases stayed unmatched. In germline, CDR1 is LNHNV, CDR2 YYDKDF (reference sequence). CDR3 bases: TGTGCCACCAGCAGAGTAGCTAGCGGGGACAGTACGCAGTATTTT. It translates to CATSRVASGDSTQYF.

The chain joins TRBV2 to TRBJ1-5; 7 nucleotides agree with TRBD1. Germline V gene lookup returns CDR1 SNHLY and CDR2 FYNNEI. J lost 6 bases, V lost 4 bases, and 6 bases had no gene match. The CDR3 contains 14 residues. The CDR3 sequence is CASSVDRQGQPQHF. The DNA of the CDR3 is TGTGCCAGCAGTGTGGACAGGCAAGGTCAGCCCCAGCATTTT.

V gene TRBV5-4 combines with J gene TRBJ1-2; TRBD1 aligns across 10 bases. Per the germline V gene, CDR1 is SGHNT and CDR2 is YYREEE (reference sequence). The V and J ends lost 0 bases and 3 bases, in that order; junction bases with no gene match: 8. The CDR3 runs to 17 residues. CDR3 nucleotides: TGTGCCAGCAGCTTGGGTGCTCCGGGACAGGGGCACTATGGCTACACCTTC. Translating gives CASSLGAPGQGHYGYTF.

V gene TRBV6-5 combines with J gene TRBJ2-7; 9 nucleotides align to TRBD1. CDR3 length: 13 residues. V gave up 6 bases and J gave up 3 bases; unmatched junction bases: 3. Germline values: CDR1 MNHEY, CDR2 SVGAGI. The CDR3 region is CASRRGQGYEQYF. In DNA form, the CDR3 reads TGTGCCAGCAGGAGGGGACAGGGCTACGAGCAGTACTTC.

This sequence joins TRBV6-5 and TRBJ2-7; the D gene is possibly TRBD2 (6 bases). Trimming took off 9 bases at V and 0 bases at J, with 15 bases between the two ends. The CDR3 consists of 14 residues. The germline V gene encodes CDR1 MNHEY and CDR2 SVGAGI. The CDR3 DNA reads TGTGCCAGTAGAACCCAGGGACTCTCCTACGAGCAGTACTTC. This translates into CASRTQGLSYEQYF.

This chain joins TRBV2 and TRBJ2-5, with TRBD1 matching over 8 bases. The CDR3 sequence is 15 residues long. Germline lookup yields CDR1 SNHLY and CDR2 FYNNEI. Unmatched junction bases numbered 12, after V lost 7 bases and J lost 5 bases. The CDR3, as DNA: TGTGCCAGCAATCGGGACAGGCCGCTGGGGGAGACCCAGTACTTC. Translated, it gives CASNRDRPLGETQYF.

The rearrangement joins TRBV3-1 (or the pseudogene TRBV3-2) to TRBJ2-3; D not resolved. V shed 1 base and J shed 2 bases, with 10 bases lying between them. Germline V lookup: CDR1 LGHDT, CDR2 YNNKEL (reference sequence). This CDR3 is 15 amino acids long. The CDR3 sequence is CASSQVGAFTDTQYF. The CDR3 DNA is TGTGCCAGCAGCCAAGTCGGAGCGTTCACAGATACGCAGTATTTT.

CDR3 region: CASSLGQGAYQPQHF. As DNA, the CDR3 is TGTGCCAGCAGCTTAGGTCAGGGGGCTTATCAGCCCCAGCATTTT. The chain joins TRBV11-2 to TRBJ1-5, with 8 bases aligning to TRBD1. This CDR3 region has 15 residues. V lost 1 base and J lost 5; bases outside the gene matches: 4. Germline V gene lookup returns CDR1 SGHAT and CDR2 FQNNGV.

The chain has TRBV7-2 and TRBJ2-1, with 7 bases identical to TRBD2. Germline CDR1 is SGHTA and CDR2 is FQGNSA. Germline trimming cut 4 bases from V and 3 bases from J; bases unmatched to any gene: 3. The CDR3 runs 14 residues. The CDR3 reads CASSSRDYYNEQFF. The CDR3 nucleotides are TGTGCCAGCAGCTCCCGGGACTACTACAATGAGCAGTTCTTC.

In its sample, this clone was seen a few times. This sequence joins TRBV6-5 and TRBJ2-7; a possible D gene is TRBD1 (7 bases). The CDR3 sequence is 12 residues long. V was clipped by 6 bases and J by 7 bases, with 13 bases between them. Germline CDR1 MNHEY, CDR2 SVGAGI. CDR3 coding DNA: TGTGCCAGCAGCACAGGGGCGGGGGAGCAGTACTTC. It codes for CASSTGAGEQYF.

The chain employs TRBV6-4 and TRBJ1-5; 7 bases map to TRBD1. V shed 3 bases, J shed 4 bases, and the junction held 0 bases outside the gene matches. Germline assignment: CDR1 MRHNA and CDR2 SNTAGT. The length of the CDR3 is 13 residues. CDR3 loop: CASSEQGNQPQHF. For the CDR3, the DNA is TGTGCCAGCAGTGAACAGGGGAATCAGCCCCAGCATTTT.

The chain recombines TRBV6-6 with TRBJ2-5, with D tentatively TRBD1 (6 bases). The germline V and J ends were trimmed by 8 bases and 2 bases, with 9 bases remaining between them. The germline V gene has CDR1 MNHNY and CDR2 SVGAGI (reference sequence). The CDR3 covers 12 residues. CDR3 amino acids: CASAGVQETQYF. In DNA, the CDR3 is TGTGCCAGCGCAGGGGTTCAAGAGACCCAGTACTTC.

The chain recombines TRBV3-1 (or the pseudogene TRBV3-2) with TRBJ1-1; the D gene is possibly TRBD1 (6 bases). The CDR3 loop spans 13 amino acids. Germline V gene data show CDR1 as LGHDT and CDR2 as YNNKEL (reference sequence). The V end lost 1 base, the J end lost 8 bases, and 11 bases lay between the germline ends. The CDR3 nucleotides read TGTGCCAGCAGCCAAGGACTGACAGGAGAAGCTTTCTTT. This codes for CASSQGLTGEAFF.

The gene calls are TRBV9 and TRBJ2-7; perhaps TRBD2 as D (6 bases). CDR3 length equals 14 residues. V lost 3 bases to trimming and J lost 4 bases, with 14 bases between them. Germline V gene data show CDR1 as SGDLS and CDR2 as YYNGEE. CDR3 nucleotides: TGTGCCAGCAGCGCGGGAGCGGAGGGGTACGAGCAGTACTTC. Protein product: CASSAGAEGYEQYF.

The J gene is TRBJ2-3, the V gene TRBV29-1; 7 positions match TRBD1. The junction had 4 bases not matched to a gene; V was cut back by 4 bases and J by 0 bases. In germline, CDR1 is SQVTM, CDR2 ANQGSEA. The CDR3 has 14 amino acids. CDR3 protein: CSVAGTASTDTQYF. The CDR3 region has the DNA TGCAGCGTTGCCGGGACAGCAAGCACAGATACGCAGTATTTT.